This record looks at one T cell receptor beta chain sequence and its context. The data stem from a study of T cell changes during pregnancy in multiple sclerosis. The V and J ends lost 4 bases and 2 bases, in that order; junction bases with no gene match: 6. Germline CDR1 reads GTSNPN; CDR2 reads SVGIG (reference sequence). CDR3 length: 14 amino acids. TCRdb's table, derived via immunoSEQ multiplex PCR, lists solely in-frame clones and lacks some. The sample has around 100,000 clones; 91% are singletons. The rearrangement uses TRBV30 and TRBJ2-3; TRBD1 matches 7 bases. The source of this sequence is a female donor with multiple sclerosis, enrolled in a pregnancy study. Sequences were derived from peripheral blood, sampled in the second trimester of pregnancy. The CDR3 nucleotides are TGTGCCTGGACCAGGGGGAAAAACACAGATACGCAGTATTTT. This sequence encodes CAWTRGKNTDTQYF.